This T cell receptor beta chain was identified during a study of beta chain features in type 1 diabetes. General study results and limits: People with Type 1 diabetes carried modestly yet significantly shorter TCRB CDR3s in all four CD4+ subsets.

CDR3 length equals 10 residues. The V gene's germline CDR1 is DFQATT and CDR2 SNEGSKA (reference sequence). This clone was recorded a few times. The antigen is undetermined. Every isolated RNA sample was fully reverse transcribed, so sequencing captured expressed TCRB transcripts. Approximately 3.6 million reads were obtained on average from naive, central memory and regulatory T cell samples. The table came from immunoSEQ multiplex PCR; TCRdb's copy has only in-frame clones and leaves some out. The table lists a few hundred thousand clones, approximately 13% of them singletons. This sequence was found in a woman aged 18-35 years with type 1 diabetes. The specimen was naive CD4+ T cells from blood. The chain uses TRBV20-1 and TRBJ1-1; D is perhaps TRBD1 (5 bases). The CDR3, as DNA: TGCAGGGCGGGGCGGATTGAAGCTTTCTTT. Protein product: CRAGRIEAFF.